These 17 T cell receptor beta chains were all obtained from the same sample, sequenced in a study of blood T cell repertoires in COVID-19. Here immunoSEQ multiplex PCR was the method, and the copy in TCRdb shows in-frame clones only, minus some. This table has fewer than 650,000 clones, about 88% appearing once. The sequenced sample consisted of peripheral blood. Receptors were obtained from a woman aged 45-65 years with COVID-19, enrolled during active disease.

The rearrangement joins TRBV5-1 to TRBJ2-2; maybe TRBD2 (6 bases). Trimming cost V 0 bases and J 4 bases, with 13 bases left between them. Germline V gene lookup returns CDR1 SGHRS and CDR2 YFSETQ. This CDR3 is 16 amino acids long. CDR3 sequence (DNA): TGCGCCAGCAGCTTGGCGGCGGGGAGAGGCACCGGGGAGCTGTTTTTT. Its translation is CASSLAAGRGTGELFF.

The J gene is TRBJ2-3, the V gene TRBV2; 8 bases map to TRBD1. V gave up 3 bases and J gave up 3 bases; unmatched junction bases: 5. The germline V gene has CDR1 SNHLY and CDR2 FYNNEI. This CDR3 is 15 amino acids long. The CDR3 DNA follows: TGTGCCAGCAGTGAGGACAGGGCGTCAACAGATACGCAGTATTTT. This encodes CASSEDRASTDTQYF.

The rearrangement links TRBV7-2 to TRBJ2-3, with TRBD1 matching 9 bases. This CDR3 contains 12 residues. V gave up 4 bases and J gave up 12 bases; unmatched junction bases: 5. CDR1 and CDR2 from the germline V gene are SGHTA and FQGNSA. CDR3 sequence reads: CASSSGQGLQYF. DNA for the CDR3: TGTGCCAGCAGCTCGGGACAGGGACTTCAGTATTTT.

V is TRBV3-1 (or the pseudogene TRBV3-2) and J is TRBJ1-5, with D tentatively TRBD1 (6 bases). CDR3 size: 14 residues. Trimming removed 0 bases from V and 10 bases from J, with 13 bases in between. Germline assignment: CDR1 LGHDT and CDR2 YNNKEL (reference sequence). CDR3 protein: CASSQDLTGQPQHF. The CDR3 DNA sequence: TGTGCCAGCAGCCAAGATTTGACAGGACAACCCCAGCATTTT.

The genes are TRBV5-1 and TRBJ1-3, with D perhaps TRBD1 (5 bases). Between the trimmed V and J ends, which lost 4 bases and 4 bases, there was a span of 12 bases. The CDR3 is 14 residues long. The germline V gene encodes CDR1 SGHRS and CDR2 YFSETQ. For the CDR3, the DNA is TGCGCCAGCAGCCCAGGGTTAAACGGAAACACCATATATTTT. Its protein is CASSPGLNGNTIYF.

The chain couples TRBV2 to TRBJ2-6; D is perhaps TRBD1 (6 bases). Trimming stripped 5 bases from V and 0 bases from J, with 8 bases between. The CDR3 consists of 15 residues. In germline, CDR1 is SNHLY, CDR2 FYNNEI. The CDR3 DNA sequence: TGTGCCAGCAGTACCAGGGGCTCTGGGGCCAACGTCCTGACTTTC. It translates to CASSTRGSGANVLTF. Looking up the rest from reference TRBV2 and TRBJ2-6 gives the full variable domain: EPEVTQTPSHQVTQMGQEVILRCVPISNHLYFYWYRQILGQKVEFLVSFYNNEISEKSEIFDDQFSVERPDGSNFTLKIRSTKLEDSAMYFCASSTRGSGANVLTFGAGSRLTVL.

The rearrangement joins TRBV7-8 to TRBJ1-1, with D tentatively TRBD1 (5 bases). CDR3 length equals 13 residues. Trimming took 4 bases from V and 5 from J, leaving 11 bases between them. The germline gives CDR1 SGHVS, CDR2 FQNEAQ. The DNA of the CDR3 is TGTGCCAGCAGCTCAATACAGGTAACTGAAGCTTTCTTT. It yields the protein CASSSIQVTEAFF.

The genes are TRBV6-5 and TRBJ2-5, with 10 bases aligning to TRBD1. The CDR3 has 15 residues. The V gene's germline CDR1 is MNHEY and CDR2 SVGAGI. V lost 7 bases and J lost 5; bases outside the gene matches: 10. CDR3 loop: CASKFSTGGRETQYF. The CDR3 DNA reads TGTGCCAGCAAATTTTCGACAGGGGGCAGGGAGACCCAGTACTTC.

CDR3 sequence (DNA): TGTGCCAGCACCCGACTGACAGGGACTAATGAAAAACTGTTTTTT. This sequence encodes CASTRLTGTNEKLFF. The V call is TRBV19, the J call TRBJ1-4, with 7 bases fitting TRBD1. Germline trimming cut 9 bases from V and 2 bases from J; bases unmatched to any gene: 9. The CDR3 sequence is 15 residues long. Looked up from germline, CDR1 is LNHDA and CDR2 is SQIVND (reference sequence).

V and J are TRBV18 and TRBJ2-1, with unresolved D. Between the trimmed V and J ends, which lost 3 bases and 9 bases, there was a span of 9 bases. The germline CDR1 and CDR2 sequences are KGHSH and LQKENI. This CDR3 is built from 12 residues. DNA for the CDR3: TGTGCCAGCTCACCTCTAGTGTCTGAGCAGTTCTTC. It is translated as CASSPLVSEQFF. The complete variable domain, with remaining parts taken from reference TRBV18 and TRBJ2-1, reads NAGVMQNPRHLVRRRGQEARLRCSPMKGHSHVYWYRQLPEEGLKFMVYLQKENIIDESGMPKERFSAEFPKEGPSILRIQQVVRGDSAAYFCASSPLVSEQFFGPGTRLTVL.

The V and J genes are TRBV5-1 and TRBJ1-1, with 7 bases lining up with TRBD1. With 6 bases clipped from V and 1 base from J, the junction kept 12 bases outside the gene matches. This CDR3 has 16 amino acids. CDR1 is SGHRS, CDR2 YFSETQ, per germline. DNA of the CDR3: TGCGCCAGCACCACGGTGTCAGGGGGAGCGAACACTGAAGCTTTCTTT. Amino acid sequence: CASTTVSGGANTEAFF.

The rearrangement joins TRBV27 to TRBJ1-2, with 8 bases fitting TRBD1. The junction had 5 bases not matched to a gene; V was cut back by 5 bases and J by 9 bases. From germline, CDR1 is MNHEY and CDR2 SMNVEV (reference sequence). The CDR3 spans 12 residues. For the CDR3, the DNA is TGTGCCAGCAGTCCCGGACAGGGCAGCTACACCTTC. Its translation: CASSPGQGSYTF.

Only a few counts were recorded for this clone. The same CDR3 also results from other DNA sequences found in this sample. The J gene is TRBJ2-1, the V gene TRBV24-1; 7 bases are shared with TRBD1. The CDR3 covers 12 residues. V was pared by 6 bases and J by 6 bases, with 1 base of the junction left unmatched. Germline V CDR1 and CDR2: KGHDR, SFDVKD. The CDR3 sequence is CATSRTGNEQFF. As DNA, the CDR3 is TGTGCCACCAGTAGGACAGGCAATGAGCAGTTCTTC.

V usage is TRBV2 and J usage is TRBJ1-1; TRBD1 is a possible D gene (5 bases). The CDR3 contains 12 residues. Germline assignment: CDR1 SNHLY and CDR2 FYNNEI. Trimming removed 5 bases at V and 6 bases at J, with 10 bases between. The chain's CDR3 is CASSRGTSEAFF. The CDR3 nucleotides read TGTGCCAGCAGTCGGGGGACCTCTGAAGCTTTCTTT.

The J gene is TRBJ1-2, the V gene TRBV19; 8 positions agree with TRBD1. The length of the CDR3 is 15 residues. In germline, CDR1 is LNHDA, CDR2 SQIVND (reference sequence). V trimming: 5 bases; J trimming: 4 bases; junction bases outside the gene matches: 9. For the CDR3, the DNA is TGTGCCAGTAGTGACCCGGGACAGGCTCTCTATGGCTACACCTTC. Translation: CASSDPGQALYGYTF.

This clone was counted only a few times. V and J are TRBV19 and TRBJ1-1; D call uncertain. CDR3 size: 16 residues. Germline lookup yields CDR1 LNHDA and CDR2 SQIVND (reference sequence). Trimming cost V 3 bases and J 2 bases, with 16 bases left between them. CDR3 residues: CASSIDYGGFNTEAFF. CDR3 nucleotides: TGTGCCAGTAGTATCGACTACGGCGGATTCAACACTGAAGCTTTCTTT.

The chain couples TRBV4-2 to TRBJ1-1; 12 bases map to TRBD1. CDR3 size: 19 residues. Germline lookup yields CDR1 LGHNA and CDR2 YNFKEQ. Trimming removed 2 bases from V and 1 base from J; junction bases left unmatched: 11. The CDR3 bases are TGTGCCAGCAGCCAACCATCGGGACAGGGGGCGAATAGGAACACTGAAGCTTTCTTT. Protein product: CASSQPSGQGANRNTEAFF.